The 13 T cell receptor beta chains below come from one sample, sequenced in a study of blood T cell repertoires in COVID-19. Clones were read by immunoSEQ multiplex PCR, and TCRdb kept only the in-frame ones, dropping some. The profile shows fewer than 350,000 clones, less than 90% of them singletons. What was sequenced was peripheral blood. The receptors here all came from a woman between 65 and 79 years old with COVID-19, enrolled during active disease.

This chain joins TRBV24-1 and TRBJ2-7, with 7 bases matching TRBD1. This CDR3 comprises 16 residues. Germline CDR1 and CDR2: KGHDR and SFDVKD. J gave up 1 base and V 1 base, and 6 bases lay outside the gene matches. CDR3 coding DNA: TGTGCCACCAGTGATTTCCCGGGACAGAAGTCCTACGAGCAGTACTTC. The encoded protein is CATSDFPGQKSYEQYF.

The chain carries TRBV7-9 and TRBJ1-5; TRBD1 aligns across 7 bases. V dropped 1 base and J dropped 6; count of bases not matched to a gene: 9. The CDR3 covers 16 residues. Looked up from germline, CDR1 is SEHNR and CDR2 is FQNEAQ (reference sequence). The CDR3 sequence: CASSLGRQGAGQPQHF. CDR3 DNA: TGTGCCAGCAGCTTAGGCCGACAGGGAGCAGGTCAGCCCCAGCATTTT.

J is TRBJ2-5 and V is TRBV5-8; the match to TRBD2 covers 11 bases. The CDR3 contains 19 residues. The germline V gene has CDR1 SGHTS and CDR2 YDEGEE. V gave up 0 bases and J gave up 3 bases; unmatched junction bases: 13. CDR3 coding DNA: TGTGCCAGCAGCTTGGGAGGCGGGACTAGCGGTTCCTGGGAAGAGACCCAGTACTTC. Protein sequence: CASSLGGGTSGSWEETQYF. Using reference TRBV5-8 and TRBJ2-5 for the parts outside the CDR3, the full variable domain is EAGVTQSPTHLIKTRGQQATLRCSPISGHTSVYWYQQALGLGLQFLLWYDEGEERNRGNFPPRFSGRQFPNYSSELNVNALELEDSALYLCASSLGGGTSGSWEETQYFGPGTRLLVL.

This clone was detected only a few times. The rearrangement uses TRBV21-1 and TRBJ2-6; TRBD2 reflects the table's D call only, with no check against the DNA. TRBV21-1 is an annotated pseudogene. The CDR3 extends over 18 amino acids. The CDR3 DNA follows: TGTGCCAGCAGCAAAGACGGGAACAGACCGAGAGGGGCCAACGTCCTGACTTTC. Translation gives CASSKDGNRPRGANVLTF.

The V call is TRBV12-5, the J call TRBJ1-2, with D possibly being TRBD1 (5 bases). Germline CDR1 reads LGHNT; CDR2 reads FRNRAP. The CDR3 is 13 amino acids. V lost 0 bases to trimming and J lost 6 bases, with 8 bases between them. CDR3 sequence (DNA): TGTGCTAGTGGTTTGGTACAACAGGATGGCTACACCTTC. Its translation is CASGLVQQDGYTF.

The J gene is TRBJ1-1, the V gene TRBV15; a possible D gene is TRBD1 (6 bases). The V and J ends lost 0 bases and 4 bases respectively, with 12 bases between them. The CDR3 runs 15 residues. Germline V CDR1 and CDR2: LNHNV, YYDKDF (reference sequence). CDR3 in DNA: TGTGCCACCAGCAGAGATCGGGGGGCGGTCACTGAAGCTTTCTTT. Its protein product is CATSRDRGAVTEAFF.

The chain couples TRBV9 to TRBJ2-1; 10 positions agree with TRBD2. The CDR3 sequence is 15 residues long. V was pared by 4 bases and J by 4 bases, with 5 bases of the junction left unmatched. Germline loops: CDR1 SGDLS, CDR2 YYNGEE. CDR3 protein: CASSPRLAGYNEQFF. The DNA for the CDR3 is TGTGCCAGCAGCCCCCGACTAGCGGGTTACAATGAGCAGTTCTTC. Complete variable domain (other parts from reference TRBV9 and TRBJ2-1): DSGVTQTPKHLITATGQRVTLRCSPRSGDLSVYWYQQSLDQGLQFLIQYYNGEERAKGNILERFSAQQFPDLHSELNLSSLELGDSALYFCASSPRLAGYNEQFFGPGTRLTVL.

The J gene is TRBJ2-3, the V gene TRBV5-5, with D possibly being TRBD2 (6 bases). Germline V gene lookup returns CDR1 SGHKS and CDR2 YYEKEE (reference sequence). V shed 4 bases and J shed 6 bases, with 12 bases lying between them. CDR3 length: 13 residues. CDR3 nucleotides: TGTGCCAGCAGCGAGGAGGGGATGGATACGCAGTATTTT. This translates into CASSEEGMDTQYF.

This rearrangement joins TRBV7-9 to TRBJ2-1; D is ambiguous. Germline V gene lookup returns CDR1 SEHNR and CDR2 FQNEAQ (reference sequence). The length of the CDR3 is 12 residues. Trimming shortened V by 1 base and J by 9 bases, and 7 bases separated the two germline ends. The CDR3 spells CASSLEFSEQFF. CDR3 coding DNA: TGTGCCAGCAGCTTAGAGTTCAGTGAGCAGTTCTTC.

The V gene is TRBV18, the J gene TRBJ2-2, with 7 positions matching TRBD1. Losses at the gene ends were 5 bases for V and 1 base for J; bases not matched to a gene: 10. This CDR3 has 17 residues. Germline CDR1 and CDR2: KGHSH and LQKENI. The CDR3 DNA sequence: TGTGCCAGCTCAGCTATTCCGGGACAGAAGAACACCGGGGAGCTGTTTTTT. Amino acid sequence: CASSAIPGQKNTGELFF.

The V call is TRBV5-6, the J call TRBJ2-5; 12 bases are a match to TRBD2. V gave up 3 bases and J gave up 5 bases; unmatched junction bases: 5. Germline V gene lookup returns CDR1 SGHDT and CDR2 YYEEEE. CDR3 length equals 15 residues. Here the CDR3 DNA reads TGTGCCAGCAGCTCACTAGCGGGGGGTCAGGAGACCCAGTACTTC. It encodes CASSSLAGGQETQYF.

The chain joins TRBV9 to TRBJ1-1; D is uncertain. The CDR3 sequence is 13 residues long. Trimming cost V 3 bases and J 1 base, with 7 bases left between them. The germline CDR1 and CDR2 sequences are SGDLS and YYNGEE. The CDR3 nucleotides are TGTGCCAGCAGCGGACTCACGAACACTGAAGCTTTCTTT. Residues: CASSGLTNTEAFF.

The chain couples TRBV28 to TRBJ1-2; TRBD1 aligns across 9 bases. The CDR3 length is 16 residues. V was clipped by 4 bases and J by 8 bases; unmatched bases: 14. Germline-derived CDR1 and CDR2 are MDHEN and SYDVKM. The CDR3 DNA follows: TGTGCCAGCAGTTCTCCACCCGGACAGGGGAAGGGCGGCTACACCTTC. It yields the protein CASSSPPGQGKGGYTF.